This T cell receptor (beta chain) comes out of a study of T cell responses to AZD1222 COVID-19 vaccine (dated by TCRdb to about 2021). For context, the study as a whole: AZD1222 recipients whose second dose came at about 4 weeks and those whose second dose came at about 12 weeks were combined into one group, since spike-specific TCR depth and breadth did not differ between the two schedules. TCR sequencing covered over 230 trial participants: 200 to 220 given two doses of AZD1222 and about 26 given two doses of MenACWY control vaccine. Trial participants were enrolled by age into subgroups of 18-55, 56-69 and 70-plus years, and roughly 150, 30 and 60 TCR-sequenced participants, respectively, were included in these subgroups. Study-wide findings and limitations: Because no samples from the day 14 peak response were available, repertoires could be characterized only after the peak T cell response. Participants were mostly white British and included more females than males, and it was suggested by the authors that clonal diversity may have been underestimated. Nearly half of unique spike-specific TCRs reportedly recognized epitopes outside regions mutated in the B.1.351 and B.1.1.7 variants. The vaccine-associated CD4 TCRs covered the entire spike protein, and the dominant responses fell in regions 160-218 and 743-854. After two AZD1222 doses, both the breadth and the depth of spike-specific TCRs were significantly higher than at day 0 and than in MenACWY recipients. Conclusions about previously exposed vaccinees were limited because only 5 or 6 AZD1222 recipients were SARS-CoV-2 seropositive at baseline. The 56-69-year group was small, and its depth increase did not reach significance, likely because of low power.

The CDR3 regions of human TCRbeta chains were analyzed by immunosequencing. Per the original workflow: TCRs in the repertoires were compared against a reference library of SARS-CoV-2-specific TCRs that had been generated with the MIRA antigen-specificity platform. Breadth meant the fraction of unique TCRs that were SARS-CoV-2-associated, whereas depth meant the fraction of total T cells that were SARS-CoV-2-associated. Using the MIRA data, every spike-specific TCR was mapped to the spike region that the TCR reacted to and assigned to either a CD4 or a CD8 class. Log10-transformed breadth and depth values were compared by one-way ANOVA with Sidak's multiple comparisons tests. TCRdb mirrors the immuneACCESS table, restricted to in-frame sequences. Some clones are absent from its copies; in checked studies, under half trace to an unresolved V gene, and the reason for the others is unknown. The V and J calls and clone size are taken from that table; D and trimming were inferred from the DNA. The sample yields roughly 160,000 clones; about nine tenths were counted once. The top ten clones comprise around 5.5% of the sample.

Comments on this clone: Its antigen is unknown. No base qualities exist here, and no much larger clone lies one base off it.

Looking up the germline V gene yields CDR1 MNHEY and CDR2 SVGEGT. V has 3 bases trimmed and J has 0 bases trimmed; junction bases matching no gene number 10. The CDR3 covers 17 residues, taking in both the cysteine and the phenylalanine. The retained sequence is limited to the CDR3, 51 bases, with the frame set at the first base. The time point label corresponds to: baseline before first vaccination. Vaccinee samples came from UK trials COV001 and COV002, including a single-blind randomized controlled phase 2/3 trial of AZD1222 (ChAdOx1 nCoV-19) in healthy adults. For TCRbeta chain sequencing, PBMC samples from trial participants were taken at day 0 and at day 28 after the second dose.

The source material was peripheral blood, sampled on day 0 of AZD1222 vaccination. The TCR was taken from an adult in good health. The receptor chain draws on TRBV6-2 or TRBV6-3 and TRBJ2-7; 8 nucleotides in the junction match TRBD2. The DNA reads TGTGCCAGCAGTTATGCCCTAGCGGGCACCATCTCCTACGAGCAGTACTTC. The encoded protein is CASSYALAGTISYEQYF.